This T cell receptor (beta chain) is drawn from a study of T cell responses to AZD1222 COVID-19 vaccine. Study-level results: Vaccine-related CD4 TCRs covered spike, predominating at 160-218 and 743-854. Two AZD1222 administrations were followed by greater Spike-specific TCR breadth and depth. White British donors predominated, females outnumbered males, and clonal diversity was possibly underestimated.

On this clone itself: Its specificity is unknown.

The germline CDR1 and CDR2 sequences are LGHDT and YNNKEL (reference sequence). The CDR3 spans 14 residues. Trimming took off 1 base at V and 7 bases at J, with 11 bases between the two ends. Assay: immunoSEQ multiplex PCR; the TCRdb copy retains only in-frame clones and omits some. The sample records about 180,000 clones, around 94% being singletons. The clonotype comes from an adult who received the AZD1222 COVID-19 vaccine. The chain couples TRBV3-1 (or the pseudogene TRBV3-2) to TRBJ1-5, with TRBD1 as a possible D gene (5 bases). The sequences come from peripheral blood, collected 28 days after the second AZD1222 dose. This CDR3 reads CASSQGGVLQPQHF. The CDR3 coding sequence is TGTGCCAGCAGCCAAGGAGGGGTATTACAGCCCCAGCATTTT.